The source of this T cell receptor beta chain is a study of T cells in Graves' hyperthyroidism and ophthalmopathy. Points from the study as a whole: The model forecast ophthalmopathy, anticipating it by a median approximately 6.2 months before onset.

In germline, CDR1 is KGHSH, CDR2 LQKENI. Trimming took off 3 bases at V and 1 base at J, with 12 bases between the two ends. The CDR3 runs to 16 residues. This clonotype was counted many times. Its matching antigen is unknown. Authors of the study amplified TCR beta CDR3 regions from RNA transcripts. With the HTBI primer set, the TCR CDR3 went through a first round of RT-PCR. In TCRdb, the multiplex PCR reads were re-called with MiXCR into one record per CDR3 protein. The profile shows hundreds of thousands of distinct CDR3 sequences, less than 15% of them singletons. The specimen sequenced was blood. J is TRBJ2-2 and V is TRBV18, with D perhaps being TRBD1 or TRBD2 (6 bases each). This TCR was sampled from a woman under 30 with Graves' hyperthyroidism. Written as DNA, the CDR3 is TGTGCCAGCTCACCCCAGGGGACTCAGAACACCGGGGAGCTGTTTTTT. This sequence encodes CASSPQGTQNTGELFF.